The 27 T cell receptor beta chains given below trace back to one sample, sequenced in a study of Graves' ophthalmopathy and Graves' hyperthyroidism. RNA transcripts yielded amplified TCR beta CDR3 regions. First-round RT-PCR used HTBI primers; second-round multiplex PCR followed. TCRdb re-called the multiplex PCR reads with MiXCR, one entry per CDR3 protein. The table has some 380,000 distinct CDR3 sequences, 15% to 17% seen once; the top ten hold 5.5% to 7%. The sequenced material came from peripheral blood. These receptors all come from a woman aged 18-29 years with stable Graves' hyperthyroidism.

The V call is TRBV28, the J call TRBJ1-6; weak D call: TRBD1 (6 bases). Germline V gives CDR1 MDHEN, CDR2 SYDVKM. Trimming pared 5 bases from V and 8 bases from J, leaving 13 bases between. This CDR3 is built from 14 residues. The CDR3 coding sequence is TGTGCCAGCAGTATAACAGGGATTGATTCACCCCTCCACTTT. Translation: CASSITGIDSPLHF.

This clonotype was seen a few times. The DNA of the CDR3 is TGTGCCAGCAGTAAGCGACAGGGCTACACCTTC. Translating gives CASSKRQGYTF. V usage is TRBV6-1 and J usage is TRBJ1-2; a weak D match, TRBD1 (5 bases). V gave up 5 bases and J gave up 8 bases, with 9 bases separating them. Germline assignment: CDR1 MNHNS and CDR2 SASEGT. CDR3 length equals 11 residues.

In its sample, this clonotype was seen many times. The chain recombines TRBV7-8 with TRBJ1-5, with 7 positions matching TRBD1. The J segment lost 7 bases and the V segment lost 4 bases, leaving 4 bases of the junction unmatched. The CDR3 consists of 13 residues. Germline CDR1 reads SGHVS; CDR2 reads FQNEAQ. The CDR3 nucleotides are TGTGCCAGCAGCTCTACAGGGGCCCAGCCCCAGCATTTT. This translates into CASSSTGAQPQHF. Based on the CDR3 plus reference TRBV7-8 and TRBJ1-5, the full variable domain is GAGVSQSPRYKVAKRGQDVALRCDPISGHVSLFWYQQALGQGPEFLTYFQNEAQLDKSGLPSDRFFAERPEGSVSTLKIQRTQQEDSAVYLCASSSTGAQPQHFGDGTRLSIL.

This sequence joins TRBV27 and TRBJ2-5; D possibly corresponds to TRBD2 (7 bases). This CDR3 contains 13 residues. Trimming cost V 8 bases and J 2 bases, with 12 bases left between them. Germline V gene lookup returns CDR1 MNHEY and CDR2 SMNVEV (reference sequence). In DNA, the CDR3 is TGTGCCAGCTATGGGAGGGGGCAAGAGACCCAGTACTTC. The encoded protein is CASYGRGQETQYF.

At least ten counts were recorded for this clonotype. CDR3: CASSFRNYGYTF. DNA for the CDR3: TGTGCCAGCAGTTTTAGGAACTATGGCTACACCTTC. The J gene is TRBJ1-2, the V gene TRBV12-3 or TRBV12-4; no firm D call. Between the trimmed V and J ends, which lost 3 bases and 2 bases, there was a span of 4 bases. There are 12 residues in the CDR3.

The table lists this clonotype with a few counts. In DNA, the CDR3 is TGCGCCAGCGGCGGGGCGGCATCAGGGGAGACCCAGTACTTC. This sequence encodes CASGGAASGETQYF. The chain recombines TRBV5-1 with TRBJ2-5; tentatively, D is TRBD2 (6 bases). The CDR3 spans 14 residues. The germline V and J ends were trimmed by 7 bases and 5 bases, with 18 bases remaining between them. Germline CDR1 is SGHRS and CDR2 is YFSETQ.

This clonotype was detected ten times or more. The chain combines TRBV11-2 with TRBJ2-5; TRBD1 matches 8 bases. The CDR3 runs 16 residues. V shed 5 bases, J shed 5 bases, and the junction held 13 bases outside the gene matches. CDR1 and CDR2 (germline): SGHAT, FQNNGV. CDR3 nucleotide sequence: TGTGCCAGCAGCACCGGGGACAGGATCGACCTGGAGACCCAGTACTTC. This gives the protein CASSTGDRIDLETQYF. Full variable domain (remainder filled in from reference TRBV11-2 and TRBJ2-5): EAGVAQSPRYKIIEKRQSVAFWCNPISGHATLYWYQQILGQGPKLLIQFQNNGVVDDSQLPKDRFSAERLKGVDSTLKIQPAKLEDSAVYLCASSTGDRIDLETQYFGPGTRLLVL.

This clonotype was counted ten times or more. V gene TRBV19 combines with J gene TRBJ1-1; D call uncertain. V shed 7 bases and J shed 1 base, with 10 bases lying between them. The CDR3 extends over 13 amino acids. Germline CDR1 reads LNHDA; CDR2 reads SQIVND (reference sequence). The CDR3 is CASTEWGNTEAFF. DNA of the CDR3: TGTGCCAGTACCGAATGGGGGAACACTGAAGCTTTCTTT.

A word on this clonotype: This may come from a read error, since a much larger clone is one base off. The chain uses TRBV12-3 or TRBV12-4 and TRBJ2-7; the D is unclear. V was pared by 7 bases and J by 1 base, with 14 bases between. The CDR3 spans 14 residues. The CDR3 nucleotides read TGTGCCAGCACCTACGAGACATCATCCTACGAGCAGTACTTC. Its protein is CASTYETSSYEQYF.

The sample holds many counts of this clonotype. This chain links TRBV7-2 with TRBJ2-7; tentative D call: TRBD2 (7 bases). Germline-derived CDR1 and CDR2 are SGHTA and FQGNSA. The V gene lost 2 bases and the J gene lost 2 bases, with 13 bases spanning the gap. This CDR3 is 15 amino acids long. DNA for the CDR3: TGTGCCAGCAGCTTACGGGGGGCGCATCCCTACGAGCAGTACTTC. As protein: CASSLRGAHPYEQYF.

The chain recombines TRBV12-3 or TRBV12-4 with TRBJ1-6, with 7 positions matching TRBD1. V lost 6 bases, J lost 8 bases, and 7 bases stayed unmatched. The CDR3 loop spans 14 amino acids. The CDR3 protein is CASSRQGQYSPLHF. CDR3 in DNA: TGTGCCAGCAGCAGACAGGGTCAATATTCACCCCTCCACTTT.

This clonotype was observed many times. The chain recombines TRBV6-1 with TRBJ1-6; no firm D call. The V end lost 1 base, the J end lost 0 bases, and 16 bases lay between the germline ends. The CDR3 has 19 amino acids. Germline lookup yields CDR1 MNHNS and CDR2 SASEGT. CDR3 sequence (DNA): TGTGCCAGCAGTGAAGAATCCGTTACTTTAAGCTCCTATAATTCACCCCTCCACTTT. Encoded protein: CASSEESVTLSSYNSPLHF.

This clonotype was observed many times. The gene calls are TRBV10-3 and TRBJ2-5; 8 bases agree with TRBD2. The length of the CDR3 is 16 residues. The germline CDR1 and CDR2 sequences are ENHRY and SYGVKD. Germline trimming cut 0 bases from V and 2 bases from J; bases unmatched to any gene: 5. The CDR3 coding sequence is TGTGCCATCAGTGAGTCGGGGAGCGGGGGACAAGAGACCCAGTACTTC. This gives the protein CAISESGSGGQETQYF.

This clonotype was detected ten times or more. The V gene is TRBV19, the J gene TRBJ1-1, with TRBD1 identical over 7 bases. This CDR3 has 15 residues. Germline loops: CDR1 LNHDA, CDR2 SQIVND (reference sequence). V gave up 2 bases and J gave up 2 bases; unmatched junction bases: 5. The CDR3 sequence is CASSIRRDSNTEAFF. CDR3 coding DNA: TGTGCCAGTAGTATACGTAGGGACAGTAACACTGAAGCTTTCTTT.

This clonotype was counted many times. The chain has TRBV7-8 and TRBJ2-7, with D perhaps assigned TRBD1 or TRBD2 (6 bases each). Trimming removed 2 bases at V and 3 bases at J, with 14 bases between. The germline V gene encodes CDR1 SGHVS and CDR2 FQNEAQ. This CDR3 contains 15 residues. CDR3 coding DNA: TGTGCCAGCAGCTTAAGAGGGGGGAATGTCTACGAGCAGTACTTC. It specifies CASSLRGGNVYEQYF.

This clonotype was detected ten times or more. The chain combines TRBV15 with TRBJ2-2, with a possible D match to TRBD2 (7 bases). Germline CDR1 and CDR2: LNHNV and YYDKDF (reference sequence). Trimming took off 7 bases at V and 3 bases at J, with 12 bases between the two ends. The CDR3 totals 14 residues. CDR3 region: CATTLGGDTGELFF. The CDR3 DNA is TGTGCCACCACCCTAGGGGGGGACACCGGGGAGCTGTTTTTT.

This clonotype was detected many times. V and J are TRBV7-2 and TRBJ1-6; D is ambiguous. Germline V lookup: CDR1 SGHTA, CDR2 FQGNSA. The CDR3 length is 16 residues. The germline V and J ends were trimmed by 5 bases and 1 base, with 12 bases remaining between them. The CDR3 protein is CASSPREGSYNSPLHF. The CDR3 region has the DNA TGTGCCAGCAGCCCCCGGGAAGGGTCCTATAATTCACCCCTCCACTTT.

V usage is TRBV5-1 and J usage is TRBJ1-2; 7 bases fit TRBD1. In germline, CDR1 is SGHRS, CDR2 YFSETQ. The V and J ends lost 0 bases and 4 bases, in that order; junction bases with no gene match: 6. This CDR3 comprises 15 residues. CDR3 sequence: CASSLAPTGTYGYTF. The CDR3, as DNA: TGCGCCAGCAGCTTGGCTCCGACAGGGACCTATGGCTACACCTTC.

This clonotype has ten or more counts. The gene calls are TRBV7-9 and TRBJ2-7, with 7 nucleotides matching TRBD2. The junction had 6 bases not matched to a gene; V was cut back by 4 bases and J by 3 bases. The germline V gene encodes CDR1 SEHNR and CDR2 FQNEAQ (reference sequence). The CDR3 totals 14 residues. CDR3 in DNA: TGTGCCAGCAGCTCGTCGGCGGGGGACTACGAGCAGTACTTC. It translates to CASSSSAGDYEQYF.

Many counts were recorded for this clonotype. The chain uses TRBV19 and TRBJ2-7; no clear D. This CDR3 is 13 amino acids long. The germline CDR1 and CDR2 sequences are LNHDA and SQIVND (reference sequence). The V gene lost 5 bases and the J gene lost 4 bases, with 12 bases spanning the gap. The CDR3 bases are TGTGCCAGTAGTCCGTTGGACGGATACGAGCAGTACTTC. Its translation: CASSPLDGYEQYF.

This clonotype was seen ten or more times. The chain couples TRBV3-1 to TRBJ2-5; D may be TRBD2 (7 bases). Trimming shortened V by 2 bases and J by 0 bases, and 10 bases separated the two germline ends. This CDR3 is built from 15 residues. CDR1 is LGHDT and CDR2 is YNNKEL in the germline V gene (reference sequence). The CDR3 bases are TGTGCCAGCAGCCAAAGGGGGGGGCACCAAGAGACCCAGTACTTC. Translated: CASSQRGGHQETQYF.

This clonotype was seen at least ten times. The rearrangement joins TRBV9 to TRBJ2-5; 10 bases are shared with TRBD2. Germline-derived CDR1 and CDR2 are SGDLS and YYNGEE. Trimming at V came to 1 base and at J to 4 bases, leaving 4 bases not matched to a gene. The CDR3 spans 15 residues. The CDR3, as DNA: TGTGCCAGCAGCGTACAGGTAGCGGGGGGAGAGACCCAGTACTTC. This sequence encodes CASSVQVAGGETQYF.

This clonotype was observed at least ten times. With a much larger clone just one base away, this may be a read error. Because the CDR3's place on the DNA is in doubt, the DNA is left out and the CDR3 is given as listed by TCRdb. V gene TRBV2 combines with J gene TRBJ2-5; the table's D call, TRBD1, has no DNA check behind it. The germline CDR1 and CDR2 sequences are SNHLY and FYNNEI. With termini counted, the CDR3 has 16 amino acids. The CDR3 sequence: CASSEWGAGIQETKYF.

Ten or more counts support this clonotype. This rearrangement joins TRBV19 to TRBJ1-1; D unclear. Germline values: CDR1 LNHDA, CDR2 SQIVND (reference sequence). This CDR3 contains 15 residues. Trimming pared 5 bases from V and 3 bases from J, leaving 16 bases between. The CDR3 DNA reads as TGTGCCAGTAGTCCGTCCGACGCTGATTACACTGAAGCTTTCTTT. This sequence encodes CASSPSDADYTEAFF.

The table lists this clonotype with many counts. The chain joins TRBV18 to TRBJ2-5; no definite D call. The CDR3 has 16 residues. The V end was cut by 2 bases, the J end by 7 bases, with 20 bases between. The germline V gene has CDR1 KGHSH and CDR2 LQKENI. The CDR3 nucleotides are TGTGCCAGCTCACCATACCAAACCCCCGAAGGTGGGACCCAGTACTTC. Translated, it gives CASSPYQTPEGGTQYF. Filled out from reference TRBV18 and TRBJ2-5, the complete variable domain reads NAGVMQNPRHLVRRRGQEARLRCSPMKGHSHVYWYRQLPEEGLKFMVYLQKENIIDESGMPKERFSAEFPKEGPSILRIQQVVRGDSAAYFCASSPYQTPEGGTQYFGPGTRLLVL.

This clonotype was counted ten times or more. The chain combines TRBV14 with TRBJ1-2; no definite D call. The CDR3 covers 17 residues. Germline V gene data show CDR1 as SGHDN and CDR2 as FVKESK. Trimming pared 0 bases from V and 2 bases from J, leaving 16 bases between. The CDR3 DNA follows: TGTGCCAGCAGCCAAGATCCAGATCGACGGGGAAACTATGGCTACACCTTC. Encoded protein: CASSQDPDRRGNYGYTF.

The chain uses TRBV6-5 and TRBJ2-5, with D unclear. With 0 bases removed from V and 9 bases from J, the gap between germline ends came to 17 bases. Germline-derived CDR1 and CDR2 are MNHEY and SVGAGI. The CDR3 is 15 amino acids. The CDR3 sequence is CASSYSTRSGSPQYF. The CDR3 region has the DNA TGTGCCAGCAGTTACTCGACCCGCTCTGGGTCGCCCCAGTACTTC.